The 21 T cell receptor beta chains presented below share a single source sample, sequenced in a study of blood T cell repertoires in COVID-19. Produced via immunoSEQ multiplex PCR; TCRdb's table is partial and in-frame only. The table shows about 140,000 clones, with approximately 84% occurring only once. Input material: PBMCs or T cells enriched from blood (not recorded which). The receptor source for this set is a woman aged 18-29 years who had been exposed to COVID-19.

This sequence joins TRBV2 and TRBJ2-6; D ambiguous. The V and J ends lost 8 bases and 4 bases respectively, with 12 bases between them. The CDR3 contains 14 residues. Per germline, CDR1 SNHLY and CDR2 FYNNEI. The CDR3 bases are TGTGCCAGCTACTTTCAAGAGGGGGCCAACGTCCTGACTTTC. It yields the protein CASYFQEGANVLTF.

In its sample, this clone was seen once. The chain has TRBV27 and TRBJ1-2, with 7 bases fitting TRBD1. V trimming: 4 bases; J trimming: 9 bases; junction bases outside the gene matches: 17. CDR3 length equals 16 residues. Germline V CDR1 and CDR2: MNHEY, SMNVEV (reference sequence). The CDR3 protein is CASSSGQSRVELRYTF. CDR3 nucleotides: TGTGCCAGCAGTTCGGGACAGTCCCGGGTAGAGTTACGCTACACCTTC.

The rearrangement uses TRBV7-6 and TRBJ1-4; perhaps TRBD1 as D (5 bases). The CDR3 is 17 amino acids. CDR1 and CDR2 from the germline V gene are SGHVS and FNYEAQ. Trimming stripped 5 bases from V and 0 bases from J, with 16 bases between. This chain's CDR3 is CASSPETVFATNEKLFF. The CDR3 DNA reads as TGTGCCAGCAGCCCCGAGACAGTTTTTGCAACTAATGAAAAACTGTTTTTT.

This clone was recorded many times. The chain is built from TRBV7-9 and TRBJ1-4; perhaps TRBD1 as D (5 bases). The CDR3 length is 17 residues. Trimming took off 5 bases at V and 1 base at J, with 17 bases between the two ends. The germline CDR1 and CDR2 sequences are SEHNR and FQNEAQ (reference sequence). The CDR3 sequence: CASSTDSTRLTNEKLFF. In DNA form, the CDR3 reads TGTGCCAGCAGCACCGACAGCACCCGCCTAACTAATGAAAAACTGTTTTTT. The complete variable domain, with remaining parts taken from reference TRBV7-9 and TRBJ1-4, reads DTGVSQNPRHKITKRGQNVTFRCDPISEHNRLYWYRQTLGQGPEFLTYFQNEAQLEKSRLLSDRFSAERPKGSFSTLEIQRTEQGDSAMYLCASSTDSTRLTNEKLFFGSGTQLSVL.

The chain is built from TRBV5-1 and TRBJ2-5; 8 bases fit TRBD2. J lost 4 bases, V lost 4 bases, and 18 bases had no gene match. Germline V gene lookup returns CDR1 SGHRS and CDR2 YFSETQ. This CDR3 comprises 18 residues. In DNA, the CDR3 is TGCGCCAGCAGCGTAACTAGCGGCGGGGATCCATACGGAGAGACCCAGTACTTC. Protein product: CASSVTSGGDPYGETQYF. The variable domain in full, with the rest retrieved from reference TRBV5-1 and TRBJ2-5, is KAGVTQTPRYLIKTRGQQVTLSCSPISGHRSVSWYQQTPGQGLQFLFEYFSETQRNKGNFPGRFSGRQFSNSRSEMNVSTLELGDSALYLCASSVTSGGDPYGETQYFGPGTRLLVL.

CDR3 sequence reads: CASSSTGAYEQYF. In DNA, the CDR3 is TGCGCCAGCAGCTCGACAGGGGCCTACGAGCAGTACTTC. The chain recombines TRBV5-1 with TRBJ2-7; TRBD1 matches 8 bases. Trimming took 3 bases from V and 2 from J; bases not matched to a gene: 1. Germline V CDR1 and CDR2: SGHRS, YFSETQ. The CDR3 length is 13 residues.

The genes are TRBV5-1 and TRBJ1-3; D uncertain. CDR1 is SGHRS, CDR2 YFSETQ, per germline. The CDR3 runs to 16 residues. V lost 4 bases and J lost 0, with 14 bases in between. The CDR3, as DNA: TGCGCCAGCAGCATCGGCGACACGAGCTCTGGAAACACCATATATTTT. The encoded protein is CASSIGDTSSGNTIYF.

Here the CDR3 reads CASSEAGGAGQPQHF. CDR3 DNA: TGTGCCAGCAGTGAAGCGGGGGGGGCTGGTCAGCCCCAGCATTTT. The rearrangement links TRBV6-1 to TRBJ1-5, with a tentative D call TRBD1 (6 bases). V lost 0 bases, J lost 6 bases, and 12 bases lay in between. There are 15 residues in the CDR3. CDR1 and CDR2 (germline): MNHNS, SASEGT.

In this sample, this clone turned up once. The genes are TRBV7-8 and TRBJ1-2; D unresolved. The V and J ends lost 6 bases and 3 bases respectively, with 11 bases between them. This CDR3 is 13 amino acids long. Germline V gene lookup returns CDR1 SGHVS and CDR2 FQNEAQ. CDR3 in DNA: TGTGCCAGCAGTCGAGGACGGGACTATGGCTACACCTTC. This encodes CASSRGRDYGYTF.

The chain couples TRBV4-1 to TRBJ2-5; 11 bases match TRBD1. CDR1 is MGHRA and CDR2 is YSYEKL in the germline V gene. V lost 3 bases, J lost 6 bases, and 6 bases stayed unmatched. This CDR3 contains 15 residues. CDR3 region: CASSHPGTGGKTQYF. Written as DNA, the CDR3 is TGCGCCAGCAGCCATCCCGGGACAGGGGGTAAGACCCAGTACTTC.

The J gene is TRBJ2-1, the V gene TRBV4-1; 16 bases are shared with TRBD2. From germline, CDR1 is MGHRA and CDR2 YSYEKL. V gave up 3 bases and J gave up 8 bases; unmatched junction bases: 16. There are 20 residues in the CDR3. CDR3 in amino acids: CASSHTSGTSGRAYLDEQFF. The CDR3 DNA reads TGCGCCAGCAGCCACACGAGCGGGACTAGCGGGAGGGCCTATCTAGATGAGCAGTTCTTC.

The chain carries TRBV7-3 and TRBJ2-1; tentatively, D is TRBD2 (5 bases). The ends were cut back, 2 bases at V and 0 bases at J, with 11 bases in the middle. This CDR3 contains 16 residues. CDR1 is SGHTA, CDR2 FQGTGA, per germline. Here the CDR3 reads CASSLSVGSSYNEQFF. The DNA of the CDR3 is TGTGCCAGCAGCTTATCCGTGGGGAGCTCCTACAATGAGCAGTTCTTC.

The V call is TRBV5-5, the J call TRBJ1-6; D possibly corresponds to TRBD1 (5 bases). Trimming left V 3 bases short and J 8 bases short, with 15 bases between. The CDR3 runs to 15 residues. Germline loops: CDR1 SGHKS, CDR2 YYEKEE (reference sequence). CDR3 in DNA: TGTGCCAGCAGCTCTCCCAGTGGGGGGGATTCACCCCTCCACTTT. Encoded protein: CASSSPSGGDSPLHF. Together with reference TRBV5-5 and TRBJ1-6, the CDR3 gives the full variable domain: DAGVTQSPTHLIKTRGQQVTLRCSPISGHKSVSWYQQVLGQGPQFIFQYYEKEERGRGNFPDRFSARQFPNYSSELNVNALLLGDSALYLCASSSPSGGDSPLHFGNGTRLTVT.

The chain links TRBV5-4 to TRBJ2-5; 11 bases map to TRBD2. The V gene's germline CDR1 is SGHNT and CDR2 YYREEE (reference sequence). CDR3 length: 17 amino acids. V shed 4 bases and J 5 bases; nucleotides not matched to a gene: 13. CDR3 in amino acids: CASSERVAGGPWETQYF. The CDR3 DNA reads TGTGCCAGCAGCGAGAGAGTAGCGGGAGGGCCATGGGAGACCCAGTACTTC.

This clone was observed a handful of times. The chain couples TRBV18 to TRBJ2-1; D is uncertain. Germline CDR1 is KGHSH and CDR2 is LQKENI. The CDR3 is made up of 17 amino acids. Trimming stripped 3 bases from V and 0 bases from J, with 15 bases between. The CDR3 sequence is CASSPRSTQSSYNEQFF. For the CDR3, the DNA is TGTGCCAGCTCACCCCGAAGTACACAAAGCTCCTACAATGAGCAGTTCTTC.

This clone was seen a single time. The chain couples TRBV7-9 to TRBJ2-3; TRBD2 aligns across 8 bases. The CDR3 length is 16 residues. Per germline, CDR1 SEHNR and CDR2 FQNEAQ (reference sequence). J was trimmed by 6 bases and V by 1 base; bases with no gene match: 9. The CDR3 nucleotides are TGTGCCAGCAGCTTAGTAGTACGCCTAGCGGGCGATACGCAGTATTTT. The encoded protein is CASSLVVRLAGDTQYF.

The chain joins TRBV18 to TRBJ1-4; tentative D call: TRBD1 (6 bases). With 4 bases removed from V and 7 bases from J, the gap between germline ends came to 19 bases. The CDR3 is 16 amino acids. Germline CDR1 and CDR2: KGHSH and LQKENI. The CDR3 is CASSLDRTANGEKLFF. The CDR3 coding sequence is TGTGCCAGCTCACTAGACAGGACCGCCAACGGTGAAAAACTGTTTTTT.

The chain links TRBV30 to TRBJ1-4, with TRBD1 matching 9 bases. There are 14 residues in the CDR3. Germline values: CDR1 GTSNPN, CDR2 SVGIG (reference sequence). The ends lost 3 bases at V and 1 base at J; junction bases unmatched: 0. The CDR3 protein is CAWRGQGTNEKLFF. As DNA, the CDR3 is TGTGCCTGGAGGGGACAGGGAACTAATGAAAAACTGTTTTTT.

CDR3: CASRSRGNTEAFF. The CDR3, as DNA: TGTGCCAGCAGGTCAAGGGGGAACACTGAAGCTTTCTTT. This rearrangement joins TRBV5-8 to TRBJ1-1, with D possibly matching TRBD1 (5 bases). CDR1 and CDR2 from the germline V gene are SGHTS and YDEGEE. This CDR3 is 13 amino acids long. V lost 5 bases, J lost 1 base, and 9 bases lay in between.

The J gene is TRBJ1-4, the V gene TRBV25-1, with D unresolved. Germline assignment: CDR1 MGHDK and CDR2 SYGVNS. The ends were cut back, 2 bases at V and 8 bases at J, with 12 bases in the middle. This CDR3 spans 14 amino acids. In nucleotides, the CDR3 is TGTGCCAGCAGTGAACAAGCGGGTATCGAAAAACTGTTTTTT. As protein: CASSEQAGIEKLFF.

V usage is TRBV12-3 or TRBV12-4 and J usage is TRBJ2-2; D remains ambiguous. The CDR3 has 12 amino acids. Trimming stripped 3 bases from V and 6 bases from J, with 5 bases between. The CDR3 coding sequence is TGTGCCAGCAGTTTGCAGTCCGGGGAGCTGTTTTTT. Protein: CASSLQSGELFF.